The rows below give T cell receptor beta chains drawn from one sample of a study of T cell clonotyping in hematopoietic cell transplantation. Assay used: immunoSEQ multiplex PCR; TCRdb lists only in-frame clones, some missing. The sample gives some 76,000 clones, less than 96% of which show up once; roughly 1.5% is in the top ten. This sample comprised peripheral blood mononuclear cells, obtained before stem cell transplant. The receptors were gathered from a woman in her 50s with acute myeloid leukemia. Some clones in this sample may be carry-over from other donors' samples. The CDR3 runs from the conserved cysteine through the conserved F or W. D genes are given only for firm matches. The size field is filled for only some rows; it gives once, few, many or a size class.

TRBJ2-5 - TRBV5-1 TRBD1 TGCGCCAGCAGCTACCGGGACAGGGGGCTGGAGACCCAGTACTTC CASSYRDRGLETQYF
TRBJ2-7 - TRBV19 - TGTGCCACGGGGACCGATTCTTCCTACGAGCAGTACTTC CATGTDSSYEQYF
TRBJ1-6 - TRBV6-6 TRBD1 TGTGCCAGCACCTACGGGGACAGGGGAGGTTCACCCCTCCACTTT CASTYGDRGGSPLHF
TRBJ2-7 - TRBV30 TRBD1 TGTGCCTGGAACAGGGGAAGCTCCTACGAGCAGTACTTC CAWNRGSSYEQYF
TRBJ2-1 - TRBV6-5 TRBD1 TGTGCCAGCAGTTACGACAGGGACAATGAGCAGTTCTTC CASSYDRDNEQFF
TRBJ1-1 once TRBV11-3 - TGTGCCAGCAGCCGAAACCGCAGAGACACTGAAGCTTTCTTT CASSRNRRDTEAFF
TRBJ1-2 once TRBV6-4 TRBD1 TGTGCCAGCAGTGACTCGTGGGACAGGCAAGGGCATGGCTACACCTTC CASSDSWDRQGHGYTF
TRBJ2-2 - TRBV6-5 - TGTGCCAGCTTTCCTCGAAGACTAGGAACCGGGGAGCTGTTTTTT CASFPRRLGTGELFF
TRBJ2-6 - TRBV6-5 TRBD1 TGTGCCGGCGGACAAGGGGGCTCGGGGGCCAACGTCCTGACTTTC CAGGQGGSGANVLTF
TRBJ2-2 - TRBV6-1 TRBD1 TGTGCCAGCAGTTGGCGACAGGGGGATAGCGGGGAGCTGTTTTTT CASSWRQGDSGELFF
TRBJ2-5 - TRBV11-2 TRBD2 TGTGCCAGCAGCTGGGGGGGTCTAGCGGGAGGTCAAGAGACCCAGTACTTC CASSWGGLAGGQETQYF
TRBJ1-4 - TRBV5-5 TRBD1 TGTGCCAGCAGCAAGGACAGGGGTAGTGAAAAACTGTTTTTT CASSKDRGSEKLFF
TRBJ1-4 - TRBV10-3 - TGTGCCACCACCACTCCAACTAATGAAAAACTGTTTTTT CATTTPTNEKLFF
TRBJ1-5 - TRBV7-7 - TGTGCTAGCAGCTCCCCGCGACAGCCCCAGCATTTT CASSSPRQPQHF
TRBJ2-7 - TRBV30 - TGTGCCTGGAGCCGGAGGGGGAGCTCCTACGAGCAGTACTTC CAWSRRGSSYEQYF
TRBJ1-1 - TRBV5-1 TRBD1 TGCGCCAGCAGCGTAACAGGGGGCACTGAAGCTTTCTTT CASSVTGGTEAFF
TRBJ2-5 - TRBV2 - TGTGCCAGCAGGCCCTCGGGGGAAGAGACCCAGTACTTC CASRPSGEETQYF
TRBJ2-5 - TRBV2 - TGTGCCAGCAGTGAAGGGACAGAAGAGACCCAGTACTTC CASSEGTEETQYF
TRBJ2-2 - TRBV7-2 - TGTGCCAGCAGCTTAGCTACAGGAGACACCGGGGAGCTGTTTTTT CASSLATGDTGELFF
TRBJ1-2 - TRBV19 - TGTGCCAGTACCCAACCACCGTCTTCCTACACCTTC CASTQPPSSYTF
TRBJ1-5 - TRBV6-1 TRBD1 TGTGCCAGCAGTGAACACAGGGGGCGCAATCAGCCCCAGCATTTT CASSEHRGRNQPQHF
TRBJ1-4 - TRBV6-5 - TGTGCCAGCAGTTTAGGGTGGGCTAATGAAAAACTGTTTTTT CASSLGWANEKLFF
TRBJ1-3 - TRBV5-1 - TGCGCCAGCAGCTTGGGGGTGACAAACACCGGAAACACCATATATTTT CASSLGVTNTGNTIYF
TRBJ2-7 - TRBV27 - TGTGCCAGCAGTCCCCTAGTGGGAGGACTCTCCTACGAGCAGTACTTC CASSPLVGGLSYEQYF
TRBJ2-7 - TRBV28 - TGTGCCAGCAGTTTAGGAACAGTACCTACCTACGAGCAGTACTTC CASSLGTVPTYEQYF